This T cell receptor beta chain was profiled in a study of blood T cell repertoires in COVID-19. Turning to the study itself: Sample material is recorded as cDNA or gDNA derived from T cells, B-cell-depleted T cells, or PBMCs.

The trim removed 1 base at V and 2 bases at J, leaving 6 bases unmatched. Germline values: CDR1 SNHLY, CDR2 FYNNEI. The CDR3 sequence is 17 residues long. Method: immunoSEQ multiplex PCR; TCRdb's copy keeps in-frame clones and lacks some. The profile shows under 250,000 clones, roughly 89% of them singletons. This chain links TRBV2 with TRBJ1-3; 9 bases map to TRBD1. The source material was peripheral blood. The TCR sequence derives from a woman in her thirties or forties who had recovered from COVID-19. The CDR3 DNA is TGTGCCAGCAGTGAAGGGACAGGGGTTATTCCTGGAAACACCATATATTTT. As protein: CASSEGTGVIPGNTIYF.